The 27 T cell receptor beta chains given below trace back to one sample, sequenced in a study of CD8 T cells in Susac syndrome. With random hexamers, 0.5 to 1 ug RNA was reverse transcribed. Each CDR3 protein gets one entry after TCRdb re-called the immunoSEQ multiplex PCR reads with MiXCR. This table has about 300,000 distinct CDR3 sequences, 70% to 90% appearing once. What was sequenced was CD8+ T cells from PBMCs. The origin of the receptors is a human donor with multiple sclerosis.

The chain combines TRBV20-1 with TRBJ2-3, with D hard to call. Trimming cost V 3 bases and J 8 bases, with 12 bases left between them. Germline V gene data show CDR1 as DFQATT and CDR2 as SNEGSKA (reference sequence). The CDR3 runs 12 residues. The CDR3 DNA reads TGCAGTGCTAGCCCCCGCCCCGCTACGCAGTATTTT. It encodes CSASPRPATQYF.

CDR3 sequence reads: CSVRTGPGYTF. The CDR3 DNA sequence: TGCAGCGTACGGACAGGGCCGGGCTACACCTTC. The genes are TRBV29-1 and TRBJ1-2; 8 bases fit TRBD1. The germline CDR1 and CDR2 sequences are SQVTM and ANQGSEA. V shed 6 bases, J shed 8 bases, and the junction held 5 bases outside the gene matches. The CDR3 runs 11 residues.

V gene TRBV4-3 combines with J gene TRBJ2-7, with D uncertain. V was shortened by 0 bases and J by 6 bases, with 12 bases between the two germline ends. The length of the CDR3 is 14 residues. Per germline, CDR1 LGHNA and CDR2 YSLEER. The CDR3 protein is CASSQDSAVGEQYF. The CDR3, as DNA: TGCGCCAGCAGCCAAGACTCGGCAGTCGGCGAGCAGTACTTC.

The rearrangement links TRBV4-2 to TRBJ1-5; 7 bases line up with TRBD1. J was trimmed by 6 bases and V by 0 bases; bases with no gene match: 8. CDR3 length: 16 amino acids. CDR1 and CDR2 from the germline V gene are LGHNA and YNFKEQ. The CDR3 sequence is CASSQEVGTVGQPQHF. CDR3 DNA sequence: TGTGCCAGCAGCCAAGAAGTAGGGACAGTCGGTCAGCCCCAGCATTTT.

The chain combines TRBV11-2 with TRBJ1-1, with TRBD1 matching over 7 bases. CDR3 length: 17 residues. J was trimmed by 0 bases and V by 4 bases; bases with no gene match: 11. Germline V gene lookup returns CDR1 SGHAT and CDR2 FQNNGV. Here the CDR3 reads CASSSPSGTELNTEAFF. The CDR3 region has the DNA TGTGCCAGCAGCTCCCCCAGCGGGACAGAACTGAACACTGAAGCTTTCTTT.

The chain uses TRBV4-1 and TRBJ2-1; 7 nucleotides agree with TRBD1. Germline V gene sequence: CDR1 MGHRA, CDR2 YSYEKL. Trimming cost V 4 bases and J 3 bases; bases outside gene matches: 12. The CDR3 runs 17 residues. The CDR3 loop reads CASSPLDRVGFYNEQFF. As DNA, the CDR3 is TGCGCCAGCAGCCCCCTCGACAGGGTGGGCTTCTACAATGAGCAGTTCTTC.

The CDR3 bases are TGCAGTGCCCCCGTCCCCTACAATGAGCAGTTCTTC. Protein: CSAPVPYNEQFF. The chain couples TRBV20-1 to TRBJ2-1; D is unresolved. V lost 6 bases and J lost 2, with 8 bases in between. Per the germline V gene, CDR1 is DFQATT and CDR2 is SNEGSKA (reference sequence). CDR3 length: 12 residues.

This rearrangement joins TRBV29-1 to TRBJ2-3; the D gene is possibly TRBD2 (6 bases). The V gene's germline CDR1 is SQVTM and CDR2 ANQGSEA. The CDR3 is 14 residues long. Trimming pared 3 bases from V and 4 bases from J, leaving 14 bases between. The DNA for the CDR3 is TGCAGCGTTGAGGGGGGAGTCAGGGCAGATACGCAGTATTTT. It codes for CSVEGGVRADTQYF.

A few counts support this clonotype. This rearrangement joins TRBV28 to TRBJ2-2; 8 bases fit TRBD2. The germline V gene has CDR1 MDHEN and CDR2 SYDVKM. V gave up 5 bases and J gave up 6 bases; unmatched junction bases: 11. The CDR3 runs 16 residues. CDR3 in DNA: TGTGCCAGCAGTCGGGCCGGGACTAGTGAGGCCGGGGAGCTGTTTTTT. Its protein is CASSRAGTSEAGELFF.

This chain links TRBV27 with TRBJ2-4, with D possibly being TRBD1 (5 bases). Trimming removed 5 bases at V and 8 bases at J, with 16 bases between. CDR1 is MNHEY and CDR2 is SMNVEV in the germline V gene (reference sequence). This CDR3 has 14 amino acids. Here the CDR3 DNA reads TGTGCCAGCAGTCCAACGACAGTTATAGACATTCAGTACTTC. Translating gives CASSPTTVIDIQYF.

V gene TRBV30 combines with J gene TRBJ2-7; TRBD1 aligns across 9 bases. V lost 5 bases to trimming and J lost 2 bases; unmatched junction nucleotides: 7. CDR3 length: 14 residues. Germline V gene sequence: CDR1 GTSNPN, CDR2 SVGIG (reference sequence). CDR3 sequence (DNA): TGTGCCTGGGCCCATAGGACAGGGGCCTACGAGCAGTACTTC. This translates into CAWAHRTGAYEQYF.

This chain uses TRBV6-5 with TRBJ1-2; tentative D call: TRBD1 (6 bases). Between the trimmed V and J ends, which lost 6 bases and 6 bases, there was a span of 11 bases. The germline CDR1 and CDR2 sequences are MNHEY and SVGAGI. The length of the CDR3 is 12 residues. CDR3 sequence: CASSPDRHGYTF. The CDR3 DNA follows: TGTGCCAGCAGCCCCGACAGGCATGGCTACACCTTC.

Here the CDR3 reads CASSLTGPREQYF. In nucleotides, the CDR3 is TGTGCCAGCAGCCTTACAGGGCCGAGGGAGCAGTACTTC. This chain links TRBV11-2 with TRBJ2-7; tentative D call: TRBD1 (6 bases). CDR3 length: 13 residues. Trimming shortened V by 5 bases and J by 7 bases, and 15 bases separated the two germline ends. Per germline, CDR1 SGHAT and CDR2 FQNNGV.

This rearrangement joins TRBV5-6 to TRBJ2-2, with D perhaps matching TRBD2 (6 bases). V dropped 3 bases and J dropped 8 bases, with 17 bases sitting between them. Germline CDR1 reads SGHDT; CDR2 reads YYEEEE. The CDR3 totals 15 residues. CDR3 DNA: TGTGCCAGCAGCTGGCGGGGCGTACGGGCTGGGGAGCTGTTTTTT. Translating gives CASSWRGVRAGELFF.

V is TRBV7-2 and J is TRBJ1-3, with a possible D match to TRBD1 (5 bases). The germline V gene encodes CDR1 SGHTA and CDR2 FQGNSA. V gave up 5 bases and J gave up 0 bases, with 17 bases separating them. The CDR3 contains 17 residues. The CDR3 nucleotides are TGTGCCAGCAGCCCGCTCGTCGGGACGAGCTCTGGAAACACCATATATTTT. Protein sequence: CASSPLVGTSSGNTIYF.

The rearrangement joins TRBV7-6 to TRBJ2-7, with a possible D match to TRBD1 (5 bases). Trimming removed 0 bases from V and 0 bases from J, with 12 bases in between. Germline V gives CDR1 SGHVS, CDR2 FNYEAQ. The CDR3 length is 16 residues. CDR3 nucleotides: TGTGCCAGCAGCTTAGCCACAGGCCAAAGCTCCTACGAGCAGTACTTC. It specifies CASSLATGQSSYEQYF. The whole variable domain, filled in from reference TRBV7-6 and TRBJ2-7, reads GAGVSQSPRYKVTKRGQDVALRCDPISGHVSLYWYRQALGQGPEFLTYFNYEAQQDKSGLPNDRFSAERPEGSISTLTIQRTEQRDSAMYRCASSLATGQSSYEQYFGPGTRLTVT.

This chain connects TRBV28 to TRBJ2-7; D call uncertain. This CDR3 is built from 13 residues. Deletions cut 5 bases from V and 9 bases from J, with 17 bases between. Germline V gives CDR1 MDHEN, CDR2 SYDVKM. The chain's CDR3 is CASSIWTASGQYF. The DNA of the CDR3 is TGTGCCAGCAGTATCTGGACGGCTTCGGGGCAGTACTTC.

The CDR3 sequence is CAWSDGMNTEAFF. The CDR3 DNA follows: TGTGCCTGGAGTGATGGTATGAACACTGAAGCTTTCTTT. The chain employs TRBV30 and TRBJ1-1, with D unclear. Germline-derived CDR1 and CDR2 are GTSNPN and SVGIG (reference sequence). This CDR3 contains 13 residues. V was clipped by 1 base and J by 0 bases, with 6 bases between them.

The rearrangement links TRBV27 to TRBJ2-7, with D perhaps matching TRBD1 (5 bases). There are 15 residues in the CDR3. Germline values: CDR1 MNHEY, CDR2 SMNVEV (reference sequence). Deletions cut 3 bases from V and 2 bases from J, with 14 bases between. CDR3 bases: TGTGCCAGCAGTTTTCGCACCGACAGCGCCTACGAGCAGTACTTC. Translated: CASSFRTDSAYEQYF.

Turning to this clonotype: Since no conserved phenylalanine or tryptophan closes the CDR3, a read error is the likely cause. V gene TRBV11-2 combines with J gene TRBJ2-7; no definite D call. This CDR3 contains 16 residues. With 1 base removed from V and 1 base from J, the gap between germline ends came to 14 bases. Germline V CDR1 and CDR2: SGHAT, FQNNGV. Here the CDR3 reads CASSLGGQASSYEQYL. The CDR3 region has the DNA TGTGCCAGCAGCTTAGGGGGTCAGGCCTCGTCCTACGAGCAGTACCTC.

Remarks on this clonotype: The CDR3 end shows no conserved phenylalanine or tryptophan, and so a read error is likely. J is TRBJ2-3 and V is TRBV20-1; 8 bases are shared with TRBD1. This CDR3 is 17 amino acids long. Germline loops: CDR1 DFQATT, CDR2 SNEGSKA (reference sequence). The V gene end was trimmed by 6 bases and the J gene end by 4 bases; junction bases not matched to a gene: 18. CDR3 loop: CSAQTGAKASPPDTQYS. The CDR3 region has the DNA TGCAGTGCCCAGACAGGGGCGAAGGCAAGTCCTCCAGATACGCAGTATTCT.

V usage is TRBV10-3 and J usage is TRBJ1-1; possible D gene TRBD1, 6 bases. This CDR3 has 14 residues. Germline V gene sequence: CDR1 ENHRY, CDR2 SYGVKD. V lost 2 bases and J 4 bases, leaving 11 bases between the germline ends. The CDR3 DNA reads as TGTGCCATCAGTGAGGAACAGGGCGGCACTGAAGCTTTCTTT. Translating it yields CAISEEQGGTEAFF.

This chain connects TRBV27 to TRBJ1-2, with D hard to call. The CDR3 loop spans 13 amino acids. Germline V lookup: CDR1 MNHEY, CDR2 SMNVEV (reference sequence). Trimming removed 0 bases from V and 0 bases from J, with 2 bases in between. The CDR3 coding sequence is TGTGCCAGCAGTTTATCTGCTAACTATGGCTACACCTTC. It encodes CASSLSANYGYTF.

The CDR3 reads CASSQGPAQGGELFF. DNA for the CDR3: TGCGCCAGCAGCCAAGGTCCGGCTCAAGGCGGGGAGCTGTTTTTT. The rearrangement uses TRBV4-3 and TRBJ2-2; D call uncertain. Germline V gives CDR1 LGHNA, CDR2 YSLEER. Trimming took 1 base from V and 7 from J, leaving 13 bases between them. The CDR3 length is 15 residues.

The rearrangement links TRBV9 to TRBJ2-1; D unclear. Trimming removed 0 bases from V and 4 bases from J, with 14 bases in between. Germline CDR1 SGDLS, CDR2 YYNGEE. The CDR3 sequence is 16 residues long. The CDR3 loop is CASSVEAYPTYNEQFF. CDR3 sequence (DNA): TGTGCCAGCAGCGTAGAGGCCTACCCAACATACAATGAGCAGTTCTTC. Variable domain in full (rest from reference TRBV9 and TRBJ2-1): DSGVTQTPKHLITATGQRVTLRCSPRSGDLSVYWYQQSLDQGLQFLIQYYNGEERAKGNILERFSAQQFPDLHSELNLSSLELGDSALYFCASSVEAYPTYNEQFFGPGTRLTVL.

This sequence joins TRBV2 and TRBJ1-2, with TRBD1 as a possible D gene (6 bases). Germline loops: CDR1 SNHLY, CDR2 FYNNEI. This CDR3 is built from 11 residues. CDR3 sequence reads: CADRSNYGYTF. CDR3 coding DNA: TGTGCAGACAGGTCTAACTATGGCTACACCTTC. Together with reference TRBV2 and TRBJ1-2, the CDR3 gives the full variable domain: EPEVTQTPSHQVTQMGQEVILRCVPISNHLYFYWYRQILGQKVEFLVSFYNNEISEKSEIFDDQFSVERPDGSNFTLKIRSTKLEDSAMYFCADRSNYGYTFGSGTRLTVV.

V and J are TRBV27 and TRBJ2-7, with D perhaps TRBD1 (5 bases). The germline V and J ends were trimmed by 6 bases and 2 bases, with 11 bases remaining between them. The germline CDR1 and CDR2 sequences are MNHEY and SMNVEV (reference sequence). This CDR3 comprises 13 residues. Written as DNA, the CDR3 is TGTGCCAGCAGCCGTACAGGAACCTACGAGCAGTACTTC. This encodes CASSRTGTYEQYF.